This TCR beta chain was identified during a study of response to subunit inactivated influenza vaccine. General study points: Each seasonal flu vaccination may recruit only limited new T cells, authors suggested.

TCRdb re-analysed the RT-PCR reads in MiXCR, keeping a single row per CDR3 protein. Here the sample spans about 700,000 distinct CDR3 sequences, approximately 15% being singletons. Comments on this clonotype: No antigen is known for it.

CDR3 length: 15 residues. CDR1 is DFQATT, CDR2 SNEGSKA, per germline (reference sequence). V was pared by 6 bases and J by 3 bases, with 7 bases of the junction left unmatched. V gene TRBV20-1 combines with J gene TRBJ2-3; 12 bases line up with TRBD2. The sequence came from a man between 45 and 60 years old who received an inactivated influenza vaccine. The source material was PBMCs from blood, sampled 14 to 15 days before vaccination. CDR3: CSATRTSGTTDTQYF. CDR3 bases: TGCAGTGCCACGAGGACTAGCGGGACGACAGATACGCAGTATTTT.